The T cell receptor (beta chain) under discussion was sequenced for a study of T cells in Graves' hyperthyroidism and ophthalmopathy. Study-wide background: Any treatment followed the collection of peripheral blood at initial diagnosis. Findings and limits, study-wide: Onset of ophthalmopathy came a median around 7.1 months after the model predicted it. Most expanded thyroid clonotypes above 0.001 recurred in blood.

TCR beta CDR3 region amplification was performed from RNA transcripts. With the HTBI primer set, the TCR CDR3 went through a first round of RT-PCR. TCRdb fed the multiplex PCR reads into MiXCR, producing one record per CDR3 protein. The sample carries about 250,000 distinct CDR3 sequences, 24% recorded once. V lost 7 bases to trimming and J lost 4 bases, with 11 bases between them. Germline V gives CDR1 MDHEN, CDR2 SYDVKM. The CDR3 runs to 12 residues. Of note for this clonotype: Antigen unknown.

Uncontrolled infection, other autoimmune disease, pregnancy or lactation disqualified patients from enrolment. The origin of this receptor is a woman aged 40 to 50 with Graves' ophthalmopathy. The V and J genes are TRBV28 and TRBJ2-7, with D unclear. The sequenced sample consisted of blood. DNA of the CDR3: TGTGCCAGCATGCCTTCGAAATACGAGCAGTACTTC. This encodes CASMPSKYEQYF.